The clone carrying this T cell receptor beta chain appeared once. The data derive from a study of Ad26.COV2.S vaccination and SARS-CoV-2 variants. As for the study in general: It was the COV1001 Ad26.COV2.S trial arm that included the donor. Doses of Ad26.COV2.S were injected into muscle once or twice, 56 days apart.

Documented treatment: 15 to 20 received Ad26.COV2.S at low or high dose, single or two shots; a few received placebo; per-sample allocation not given. It was on day 63 after the first vaccine or placebo injection that samples were taken. Assay used: immunoSEQ multiplex PCR; TCRdb lists only in-frame clones, some missing. This table has about 370,000 clones, approximately 90% appearing once. Germline CDR1 and CDR2: WSHSY and SAAADI. V lost 7 bases and J 0 bases, leaving 9 bases between the germline ends. The CDR3 totals 14 residues. V usage is TRBV10-2 and J usage is TRBJ2-2; D call uncertain. This clonotype originated in a person aged 18-65 years who received the Ad26.COV2.S COVID-19 vaccine or a placebo. The material sequenced was peripheral blood, taken in a trial of Ad26.COV2.S vaccine versus placebo. In DNA form, the CDR3 reads TGCGCCAGCAATCCGGCAGCGAACACCGGGGAGCTGTTTTTT. Its translation is CASNPAANTGELFF.